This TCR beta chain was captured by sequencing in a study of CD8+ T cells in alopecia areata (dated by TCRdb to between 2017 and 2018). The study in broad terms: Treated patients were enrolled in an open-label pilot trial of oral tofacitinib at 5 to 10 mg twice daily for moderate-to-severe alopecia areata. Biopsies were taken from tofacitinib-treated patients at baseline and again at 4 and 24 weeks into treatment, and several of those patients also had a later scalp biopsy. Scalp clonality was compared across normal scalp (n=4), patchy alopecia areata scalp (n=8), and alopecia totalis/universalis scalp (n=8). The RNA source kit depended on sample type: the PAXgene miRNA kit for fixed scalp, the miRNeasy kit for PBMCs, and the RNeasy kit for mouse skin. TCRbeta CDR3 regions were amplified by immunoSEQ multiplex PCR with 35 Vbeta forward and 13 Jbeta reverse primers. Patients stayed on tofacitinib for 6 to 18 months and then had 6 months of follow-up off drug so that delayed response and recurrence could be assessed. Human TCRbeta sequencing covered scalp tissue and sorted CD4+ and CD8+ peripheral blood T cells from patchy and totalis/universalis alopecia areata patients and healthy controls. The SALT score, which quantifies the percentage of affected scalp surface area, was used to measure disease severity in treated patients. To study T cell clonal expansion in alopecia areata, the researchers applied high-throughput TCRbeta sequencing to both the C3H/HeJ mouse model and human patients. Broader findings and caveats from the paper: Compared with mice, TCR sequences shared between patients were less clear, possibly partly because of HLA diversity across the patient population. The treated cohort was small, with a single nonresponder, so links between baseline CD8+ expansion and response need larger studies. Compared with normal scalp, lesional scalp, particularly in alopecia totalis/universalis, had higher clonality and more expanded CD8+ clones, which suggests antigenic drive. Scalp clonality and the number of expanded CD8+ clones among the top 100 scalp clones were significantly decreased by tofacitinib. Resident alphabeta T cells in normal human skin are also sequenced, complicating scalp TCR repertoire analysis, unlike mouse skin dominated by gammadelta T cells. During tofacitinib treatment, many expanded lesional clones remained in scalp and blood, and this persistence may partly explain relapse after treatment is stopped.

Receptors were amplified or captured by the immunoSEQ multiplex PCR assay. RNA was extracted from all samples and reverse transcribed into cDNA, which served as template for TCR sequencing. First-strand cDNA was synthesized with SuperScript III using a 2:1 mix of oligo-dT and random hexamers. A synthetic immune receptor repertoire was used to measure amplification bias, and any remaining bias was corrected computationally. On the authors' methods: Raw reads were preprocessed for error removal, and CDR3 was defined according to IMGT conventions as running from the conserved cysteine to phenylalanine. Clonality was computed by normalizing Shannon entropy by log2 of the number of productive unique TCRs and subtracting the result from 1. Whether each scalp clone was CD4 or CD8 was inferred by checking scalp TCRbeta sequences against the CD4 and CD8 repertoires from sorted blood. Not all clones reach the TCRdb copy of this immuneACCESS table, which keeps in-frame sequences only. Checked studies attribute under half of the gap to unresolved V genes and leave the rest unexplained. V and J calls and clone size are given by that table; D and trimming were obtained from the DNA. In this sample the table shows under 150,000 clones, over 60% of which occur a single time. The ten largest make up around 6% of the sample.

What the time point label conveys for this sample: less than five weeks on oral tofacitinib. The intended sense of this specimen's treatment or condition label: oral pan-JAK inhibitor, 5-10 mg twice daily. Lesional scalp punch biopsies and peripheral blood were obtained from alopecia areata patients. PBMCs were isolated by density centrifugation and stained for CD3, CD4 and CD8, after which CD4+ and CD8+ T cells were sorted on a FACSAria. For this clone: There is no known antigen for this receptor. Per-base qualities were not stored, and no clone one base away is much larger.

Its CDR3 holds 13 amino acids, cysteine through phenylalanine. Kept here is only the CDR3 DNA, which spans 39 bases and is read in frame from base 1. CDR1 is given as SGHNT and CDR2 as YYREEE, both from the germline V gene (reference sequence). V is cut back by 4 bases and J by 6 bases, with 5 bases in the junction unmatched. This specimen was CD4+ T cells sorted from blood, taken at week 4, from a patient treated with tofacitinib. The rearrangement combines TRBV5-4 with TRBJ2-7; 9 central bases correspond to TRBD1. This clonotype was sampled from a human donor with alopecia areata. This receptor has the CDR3 CASSAGQGREQYF. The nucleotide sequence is TGTGCCAGCAGCGCCGGACAGGGGCGCGAGCAGTACTTC.